The 8 T cell receptor beta chains in this list originate from one sample, sequenced in a study of siplizumab effects on memory and regulatory T cells. Some clones are missing from TCRdb's copy, which holds only in-frame ones; the method was immunoSEQ multiplex PCR. This sample has more than 85,000 clones; 80% to 95% occur once, and the top ten carry approximately 1.2%. Material: CD4+ T cells sorted from blood. The source of these receptors is a human donor in good health.

The rearrangement joins TRBV2 to TRBJ2-1; 11 bases fit TRBD2. This CDR3 region has 13 residues. Germline loops: CDR1 SNHLY, CDR2 FYNNEI. Trimming at V came to 6 bases and at J to 7 bases, leaving 2 bases not matched to a gene. CDR3 region: CASRASGRNEQFF. Here the CDR3 DNA reads TGTGCCAGCAGGGCTAGCGGGAGGAATGAGCAGTTCTTC. Together with reference TRBV2 and TRBJ2-1, the CDR3 gives the full variable domain: EPEVTQTPSHQVTQMGQEVILRCVPISNHLYFYWYRQILGQKVEFLVSFYNNEISEKSEIFDDQFSVERPDGSNFTLKIRSTKLEDSAMYFCASRASGRNEQFFGPGTRLTVL.

The chain carries TRBV6-1 and TRBJ1-3; D gene uncertain. The CDR3 loop spans 14 amino acids. Trimming left V 3 bases short and J 0 bases short, with 6 bases between. The germline gives CDR1 MNHNS, CDR2 SASEGT. CDR3: CASSDYISGNTIYF. In nucleotides, the CDR3 is TGTGCCAGCAGTGATTACATCTCTGGAAACACCATATATTTT.

In DNA, the CDR3 is TGTGCCTGGAGTGTACTTAGCGGGAGGGCCATGGCGGGCACAGATACGCAGTATTTT. Amino acids: CAWSVLSGRAMAGTDTQYF. This rearrangement joins TRBV30 to TRBJ2-3, with 11 positions matching TRBD2. J lost 1 base, V lost 0 bases, and 12 bases had no gene match. This CDR3 is 19 amino acids long. Per the germline V gene, CDR1 is GTSNPN and CDR2 is SVGIG (reference sequence).

The chain uses TRBV6-5 and TRBJ2-1; TRBD2 agrees at 7 bases. The J segment lost 6 bases and the V segment lost 4 bases, leaving 6 bases of the junction unmatched. The CDR3 covers 14 residues. Germline V gene sequence: CDR1 MNHEY, CDR2 SVGAGI. Written as DNA, the CDR3 is TGTGCCAGCAGTTTGAGGACTAGTTCCAATGAGCAGTTCTTC. It is translated as CASSLRTSSNEQFF.

This chain links TRBV7-9 with TRBJ2-3, with TRBD2 as a possible D gene (5 bases). Germline CDR1 and CDR2: SEHNR and FQNEAQ (reference sequence). This CDR3 contains 15 residues. The V end lost 4 bases, the J end lost 2 bases, and 13 bases lay between the germline ends. The CDR3 coding sequence is TGTGCCAGCAGCTCCTCGGGATTGATCACAGATACGCAGTATTTT. This encodes CASSSSGLITDTQYF.

J is TRBJ2-7 and V is TRBV10-3, with 7 positions matching TRBD1. From germline, CDR1 is ENHRY and CDR2 SYGVKD. J was trimmed by 0 bases and V by 1 base; bases with no gene match: 12. This CDR3 region has 18 residues. DNA for the CDR3: TGTGCCATCAGTGAGTTCTTAGGACAGGCGCTAAGCTCCTACGAGCAGTACTTC. Translation: CAISEFLGQALSSYEQYF.

The chain combines TRBV19 with TRBJ2-3; D remains ambiguous. CDR1 is LNHDA and CDR2 is SQIVND in the germline V gene (reference sequence). CDR3 length: 16 amino acids. With 3 bases removed from V and 0 bases from J, the gap between germline ends came to 13 bases. The CDR3 coding sequence is TGTGCCAGTAGTATCGGGCAGCACAGAAGCACAGATACGCAGTATTTT. Amino acid sequence: CASSIGQHRSTDTQYF.

The CDR3 protein is CASSLVERRTGGQETQYF. In DNA form, the CDR3 reads TGTGCCAGCAGCTTAGTCGAAAGAAGGACAGGGGGACAAGAGACCCAGTACTTC. This sequence joins TRBV7-8 and TRBJ2-5; the match to TRBD1 covers 10 bases. The CDR3 consists of 18 residues. The V segment lost 1 base and the J segment 2 bases; nucleotides outside the gene matches: 10. Germline values: CDR1 SGHVS, CDR2 FQNEAQ.